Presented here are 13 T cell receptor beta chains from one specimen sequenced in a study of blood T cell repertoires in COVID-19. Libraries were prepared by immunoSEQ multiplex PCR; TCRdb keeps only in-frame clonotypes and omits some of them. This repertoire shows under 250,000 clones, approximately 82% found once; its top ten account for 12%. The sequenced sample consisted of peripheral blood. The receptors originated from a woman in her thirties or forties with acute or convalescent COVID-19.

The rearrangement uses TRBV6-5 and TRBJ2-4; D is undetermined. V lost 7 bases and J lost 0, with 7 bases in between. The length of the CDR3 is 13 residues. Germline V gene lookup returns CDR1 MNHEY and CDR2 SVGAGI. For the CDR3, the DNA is TGTGCCAGCATTGGGCTAGCCAAAAACATTCAGTACTTC. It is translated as CASIGLAKNIQYF.

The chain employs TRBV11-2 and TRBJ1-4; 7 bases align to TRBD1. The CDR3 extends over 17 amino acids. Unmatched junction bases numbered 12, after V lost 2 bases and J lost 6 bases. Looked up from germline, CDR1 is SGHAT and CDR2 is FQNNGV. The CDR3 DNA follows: TGTGCCAGCAGCTTATCTCTAAGGAGGGGGCTGCATGAAAAACTGTTTTTT. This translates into CASSLSLRRGLHEKLFF. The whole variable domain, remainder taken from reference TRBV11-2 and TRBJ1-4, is EAGVAQSPRYKIIEKRQSVAFWCNPISGHATLYWYQQILGQGPKLLIQFQNNGVVDDSQLPKDRFSAERLKGVDSTLKIQPAKLEDSAVYLCASSLSLRRGLHEKLFFGSGTQLSVL.

DNA of the CDR3: TGTGCCAGCAGCCAGGAGACAGTGAACACTGAAGCTTTCTTT. This codes for CASSQETVNTEAFF. The chain couples TRBV3-1 (or the pseudogene TRBV3-2) to TRBJ1-1; TRBD1 might be the D (5 bases). The germline V and J ends were trimmed by 3 bases and 0 bases, with 8 bases remaining between them. This CDR3 contains 14 residues. Germline V gives CDR1 LGHDT, CDR2 YNNKEL (reference sequence).

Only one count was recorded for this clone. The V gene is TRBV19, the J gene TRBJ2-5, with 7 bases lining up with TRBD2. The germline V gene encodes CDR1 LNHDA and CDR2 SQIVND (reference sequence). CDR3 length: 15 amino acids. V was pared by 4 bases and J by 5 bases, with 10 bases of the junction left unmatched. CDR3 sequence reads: CASSTRLAWWETQYF. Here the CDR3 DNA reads TGTGCCAGTAGTACTCGACTAGCCTGGTGGGAGACCCAGTACTTC.

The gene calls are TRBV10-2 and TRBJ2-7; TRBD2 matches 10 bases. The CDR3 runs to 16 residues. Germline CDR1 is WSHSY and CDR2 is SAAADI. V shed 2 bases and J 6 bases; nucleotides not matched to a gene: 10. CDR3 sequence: CASSEAPSGSRSEQYF. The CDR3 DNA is TGCGCCAGCAGTGAGGCCCCTAGCGGGAGCCGATCCGAGCAGTACTTC.

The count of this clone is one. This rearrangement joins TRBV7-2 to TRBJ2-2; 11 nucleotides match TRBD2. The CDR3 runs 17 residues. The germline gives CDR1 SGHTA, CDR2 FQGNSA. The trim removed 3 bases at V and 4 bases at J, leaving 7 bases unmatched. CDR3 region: CASSFLPLAGGTGELFF. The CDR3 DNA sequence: TGTGCCAGCAGCTTCCTTCCTCTAGCGGGGGGCACCGGGGAGCTGTTTTTT.

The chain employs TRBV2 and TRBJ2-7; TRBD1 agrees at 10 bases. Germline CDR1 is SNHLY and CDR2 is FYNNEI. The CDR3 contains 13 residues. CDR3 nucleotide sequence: TGTGCAGCCCGGGGACAGGGGACCTACGAGCAGTACTTC. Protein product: CAARGQGTYEQYF.

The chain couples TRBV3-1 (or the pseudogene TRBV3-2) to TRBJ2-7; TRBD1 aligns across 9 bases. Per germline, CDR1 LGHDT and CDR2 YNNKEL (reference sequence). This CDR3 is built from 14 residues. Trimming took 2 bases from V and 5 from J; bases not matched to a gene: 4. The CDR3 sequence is CASSQSWDRDEQYF. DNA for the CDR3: TGTGCCAGCAGCCAATCCTGGGACAGGGACGAGCAGTACTTC.

The CDR3 nucleotides are TGCAGCGTTGAAGGGACAGGGCCCTTGGAGCAGTACTTC. Translated: CSVEGTGPLEQYF. The chain is built from TRBV29-1 and TRBJ2-7, with 8 bases identical to TRBD1. The CDR3 length is 13 residues. V lost 1 base to trimming and J lost 7 bases; unmatched junction nucleotides: 6. Per the germline V gene, CDR1 is SQVTM and CDR2 is ANQGSEA.

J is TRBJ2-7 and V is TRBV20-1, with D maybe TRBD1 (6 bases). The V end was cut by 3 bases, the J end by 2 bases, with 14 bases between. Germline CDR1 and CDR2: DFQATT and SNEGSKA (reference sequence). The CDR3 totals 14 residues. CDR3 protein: CSASRPRGTYEQYF. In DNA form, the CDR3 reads TGCAGTGCTAGTAGGCCGAGGGGGACCTACGAGCAGTACTTC.

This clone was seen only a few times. CDR3 residues: CASSPLGLGGYGYTF. The CDR3, as DNA: TGTGCCAGCAGCCCTTTGGGTCTGGGGGGCTATGGCTACACCTTC. The rearrangement links TRBV7-8 to TRBJ1-2; a weak D match, TRBD1 (5 bases). The CDR3 spans 15 residues. Trimming shortened V by 5 bases and J by 4 bases, and 17 bases separated the two germline ends. Germline values: CDR1 SGHVS, CDR2 FQNEAQ.

For the CDR3, the DNA is TGCGCCAGCAGCCAAGGGTTACGGAATGAGCAGTTCTTC. Amino acids: CASSQGLRNEQFF. This chain connects TRBV4-1 to TRBJ2-1; D is uncertain. The V and J ends lost 1 base and 7 bases respectively, with 8 bases between them. CDR1 is MGHRA and CDR2 is YSYEKL in the germline V gene. This CDR3 contains 13 residues.

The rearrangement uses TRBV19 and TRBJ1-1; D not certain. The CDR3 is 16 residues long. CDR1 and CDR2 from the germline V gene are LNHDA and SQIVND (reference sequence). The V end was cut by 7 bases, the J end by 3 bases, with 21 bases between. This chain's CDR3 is CASKEAFTLAHTEAFF. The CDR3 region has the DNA TGTGCCAGTAAGGAGGCATTCACCTTGGCACACACTGAAGCTTTCTTT.